A selection of T cell receptor beta chains follows, all from one sample in a study of blood T cell repertoires in COVID-19. The method was immunoSEQ multiplex PCR; TCRdb's version includes in-frame clones alone and lacks a portion of them. This sample carries over 50,000 clones, approximately 88% of them seen once, and the ten largest clones take roughly 4%. The sample was peripheral blood. These receptor sequences come from a man aged 45 to 65 with active COVID-19. Each CDR3 is given with its conserved first and last residue. A D gene is named only where the DNA matches it firmly. A clone size is listed for some rows: how often the clone was seen (once, few, many), or a class if it is expanded.

CDR3nt,CDR3aa,v_gene,abundance,d_gene,j_gene
TGCGCCAGCCGCACGGGGGAGACCCAGTACTTC,CASRTGETQYF,TRBV5-1,NA,NA,TRBJ2-5
TGTGCCACCAGTGATTTCGGGGAGACCCAGTACTTC,CATSDFGETQYF,TRBV24-1,NA,NA,TRBJ2-5
TGCGCCAGCAGCTTGGCGGCAGGTCACACCGGGGAGCTGTTTTTT,CASSLAAGHTGELFF,TRBV5-1,NA,NA,TRBJ2-2
TGTGCCAGCTCACCATCCGGGACTAGCGGGTACAATGAGCAGTTCTTC,CASSPSGTSGYNEQFF,TRBV18,NA,TRBD2,TRBJ2-1
TGTGCCAGCAGCGTGGACAGCTCTGGAAACACCATATATTTT,CASSVDSSGNTIYF,TRBV9,NA,NA,TRBJ1-3
TGCGCCAGCAGCCAAGGACCTGCAGGGAGCGGGGGTAGCGAGCAGTACTTC,CASSQGPAGSGGSEQYF,TRBV4-1,few,TRBD2,TRBJ2-7
TGTGCCAGTAGTCCACAGACAGGGGGAACCTACGAGCAGTACTTC,CASSPQTGGTYEQYF,TRBV19,NA,TRBD1,TRBJ2-7
TGTGCCAGCAGCCCCCAGTCGGGGGGGACCTTGGGGCAGTTCTTC,CASSPQSGGTLGQFF,TRBV7-3,few,TRBD2,TRBJ2-1
TGTGCCTGGACGGGACAAAAGTCAGTCGCTTTCTTT,CAWTGQKSVAFF,TRBV30,NA,NA,TRBJ1-1
TGTGCCACGGTAGACAGGGTGTCAACAGATACGCAGTATTTT,CATVDRVSTDTQYF,TRBV24-1,NA,TRBD1,TRBJ2-3
TGCAGCGTTGAAAAGGGTGCTAGCGGGGATACGCAGTATTTT,CSVEKGASGDTQYF,TRBV29-1,NA,TRBD2,TRBJ2-3
TGTGCCAGCAGTTTGTTAGTGAGCCAACATCAGCCCCAGCATTTT,CASSLLVSQHQPQHF,TRBV6-5,NA,NA,TRBJ1-5
TGCGCCAGCAGGGCTTTGAAAACAGGGGGCGTTGAGACCCAGTACTTC,CASRALKTGGVETQYF,TRBV10-1,NA,TRBD1,TRBJ2-5
TGTGCCAGCAGCTTAAAACTATTTCAAGAGACCCAGTACTTC,CASSLKLFQETQYF,TRBV7-8,NA,NA,TRBJ2-5
TGTGCTAGTGGTTTTACAGCATCTGGAAACACCATATATTTT,CASGFTASGNTIYF,TRBV12-5,NA,NA,TRBJ1-3
TGTGCCAGCAGTGAAACAGGGGGCACTGAAGCTTTCTTT,CASSETGGTEAFF,TRBV7-8,NA,TRBD1,TRBJ1-1
TGTGCCAGCAGCCAGACCGGGGGAACCGGGGAGCTGTTTTTT,CASSQTGGTGELFF,TRBV3-1/TRBV3-2,few,NA,TRBJ2-2
TGTGCCAGCAGCCCTAGGGACAGGTCCTACGAGCAGTACTTC,CASSPRDRSYEQYF,TRBV6-6,NA,TRBD1,TRBJ2-7
TGTGCCAGCACTGGGGCAGGTGCTGGCTACACCTTC,CASTGAGAGYTF,TRBV6-5,NA,NA,TRBJ1-2
TGTGCCAGCAGCCAAGATCGTCGCCAGGGCTACAATGAGCAGTTCTTC,CASSQDRRQGYNEQFF,TRBV3-1/TRBV3-2,NA,NA,TRBJ2-1
TGTGCCAGCAGGGTCACAGGGGAAGGGGCTGAAGCTTTCTTT,CASRVTGEGAEAFF,TRBV2,few,TRBD1,TRBJ1-1
TGCGCCAGCAGCTTTTCTAGCGTCAACACCGGGGAGCTGTTTTTT,CASSFSSVNTGELFF,TRBV5-1,NA,NA,TRBJ2-2
TGTGCCAGCAGTTCCATCCGGGACAGGGGCTACACCTTC,CASSSIRDRGYTF,TRBV27,NA,TRBD1,TRBJ1-2
TGCAGCGTCCACAGGGAGACAACTGAAGCTTTCTTT,CSVHRETTEAFF,TRBV29-1,NA,NA,TRBJ1-1
TGTGCCAGTAGTACAGGACAGGGTCGTAATCAGCCCCAGCATTTT,CASSTGQGRNQPQHF,TRBV19,NA,TRBD1,TRBJ1-5
TGCGCCAGCAGGGAAGGGGTAGAGGTTACCTACGAGCAGTACTTC,CASREGVEVTYEQYF,TRBV5-1,NA,NA,TRBJ2-7
TGTGCCAGCAGCCTACGAGATCAAGAAAAACTGTTTTTT,CASSLRDQEKLFF,TRBV7-8,NA,NA,TRBJ1-4
TGTGCCAGCTCAGCTCTTCAGACAGGTTACGAGCAGTACTTC,CASSALQTGYEQYF,TRBV18,NA,NA,TRBJ2-7
TGTGCCAGCAGTTTTCAACCCCGTTCGGGGGGGCCGGGAGAGCAGTACTTC,CASSFQPRSGGPGEQYF,TRBV27,NA,TRBD2,TRBJ2-7
TGCGCCAGCAGCCTAGGTCGGGGGACTTCCTACGAGCAGTACTTC,CASSLGRGTSYEQYF,TRBV4-1,NA,NA,TRBJ2-7
TGTGCCAGCAGTATGGGGGGGGCGGGTGAGCAGTACTTC,CASSMGGAGEQYF,TRBV12-3/TRBV12-4,NA,NA,TRBJ2-7
TGCGCCAGCAGCTCGGACAGGGGAGCCTACGAGCAGTACTTC,CASSSDRGAYEQYF,TRBV5-1,NA,TRBD1,TRBJ2-7
TGTGCCAGCAGCTTAGATCAGGGAGGGACTGGAAACACCATATATTTT,CASSLDQGGTGNTIYF,TRBV11-2,NA,NA,TRBJ1-3
TGTGCCAACTCACCCGGGGGGGCGAACACTGAAGCTTTCTTT,CANSPGGANTEAFF,TRBV7-9,NA,NA,TRBJ1-1
TGTGCCAGCAGAATGCTAACCCAAGAGACCCAGTACTTC,CASRMLTQETQYF,TRBV2,NA,NA,TRBJ2-5
TGTGCCAGCAGCTCCCCATTAGCGGGGGGAAACTACGAGCAGTACTTC,CASSSPLAGGNYEQYF,TRBV5-4,NA,TRBD2,TRBJ2-7
TGTGCCAGCAGCCCCCAGGGGGCCCCCTCCTACGAGCAGTACTTC,CASSPQGAPSYEQYF,TRBV7-8,NA,TRBD1,TRBJ2-7
TGTGCCAGTAGATACCGGGGAGGGGCCCTAGCCGGGGAGCTGTTTTTT,CASRYRGGALAGELFF,TRBV19,NA,TRBD2,TRBJ2-2
TGTGCCAGCAGCCGGGACAGGGGAACTGAAGCTTTCTTT,CASSRDRGTEAFF,TRBV5-6,NA,TRBD1,TRBJ1-1
TGTGCCAGCAGCGACCAGGCTAGGGGCAGGGGGGCTTTCTTT,CASSDQARGRGAFF,TRBV2,NA,TRBD1,TRBJ1-1
TGTGCCAGCAGGGGAGGGGGGGACAGGGCCCTTGGAGGGTATGGCTACACCTTC,CASRGGGDRALGGYGYTF,TRBV7-2,NA,TRBD1,TRBJ1-2
TGTGCCAGCAGCCCCGGGGGGGCCAAATCCTACGAGCAGTACTTC,CASSPGGAKSYEQYF,TRBV11-3,NA,TRBD2,TRBJ2-7
TGTGCCAGCAGTTACTCGAGCAAACCCGGGTACAATGAGCAGTTCTTC,CASSYSSKPGYNEQFF,TRBV6-2/TRBV6-3,NA,NA,TRBJ2-1
TGTGCCAGCAGGTTGAGCGGGGTCAGCACAGATACGCAGTATTTT,CASRLSGVSTDTQYF,TRBV5-6,NA,TRBD2,TRBJ2-3
TGTGCCAGCAGCGCCCATACAGGGGGCTTGGGTGGCTACACCTTC,CASSAHTGGLGGYTF,TRBV6-4,once,TRBD1,TRBJ1-2
TGTGCCAGCAGTTTCGACAGGCAGGCCTATGGCTACACCTTC,CASSFDRQAYGYTF,TRBV27,NA,NA,TRBJ1-2
TGTGCCAGCAACCACGACAGGGGGTTCTATGGCTACACCTTC,CASNHDRGFYGYTF,TRBV6-5,once,TRBD1,TRBJ1-2
TGCGCCAGCAGCCAAAGCCGGACAGGGGGCACAGATACGCAGTATTTT,CASSQSRTGGTDTQYF,TRBV4-1,NA,TRBD1,TRBJ2-3
TGCAGCGTTCGCCCGGGACTTAGGATGGAGACCCAGTACTTC,CSVRPGLRMETQYF,TRBV29-1,NA,NA,TRBJ2-5
TGTGCCAGCAGGCCAGGGGGCGCACGGAAATACACCGGGGAGCTGTTTTTT,CASRPGGARKYTGELFF,TRBV28,NA,TRBD1,TRBJ2-2
TGTGCCAGCAGCCCGCTTTCTCGAGCCGGCTACACCTTC,CASSPLSRAGYTF,TRBV3-1/TRBV3-2,NA,NA,TRBJ1-2
TGTGCCAGCTCAGTACAGGGTAATCAGCCCCAGCATTTT,CASSVQGNQPQHF,TRBV18,NA,NA,TRBJ1-5
TGTGCCAGCTCACCAGGGGACCGGGACAGAAACAATGGCTACACCTTC,CASSPGDRDRNNGYTF,TRBV18,NA,TRBD1,TRBJ1-2
TGTGCCAGCAGCCAAGATCCAAGAGTTGGGGGCTTCGATGGCTACACCTTC,CASSQDPRVGGFDGYTF,TRBV4-2,NA,NA,TRBJ1-2
TGTGCCAGCAGCGTTGACAAATCCAGGTCTTGGACTTATGGCTACACCTTC,CASSVDKSRSWTYGYTF,TRBV9,NA,NA,TRBJ1-2